This paragraph covers one T cell receptor (beta chain) sequence. Its antigen is unknown. V shed 7 bases and J 1 base; nucleotides not matched to a gene: 8. The germline V gene encodes CDR1 MNHNY and CDR2 SVGAGI (reference sequence). The CDR3 runs to 15 residues. These data are taken from a study of post-analysis software for immune sequencing data. Study-level background: The cohort encompassed relapsing-remitting, secondary progressive and progressive-relapsing multiple sclerosis disease courses. The study's findings and limits: Under the F measure, samples that were prepared in one batch clustered strongly together. For normalized Chao1 diversity, multiple sclerosis patients scored significantly lower than controls did. Patients showed TRBV5-6, TRBV5-1 and TRBV20-1 among five TRBV segments more frequent than in controls.

Sequencing libraries made from TCR beta cDNA carried unique molecular identifiers. It was from roughly 1.1 to 9.2 million T cells that roughly 0.5 million cDNA molecules came. TCRdb passed the PCR reads through MiXCR, listing each CDR3 protein once. The sample includes around 710,000 distinct CDR3 sequences, 35% to 55% seen only once; the top ten take over 4.5%. The receptor's source is a girl aged 10-17 years with multiple sclerosis. V and J are TRBV6-6 and TRBJ1-1; 8 bases are a match to TRBD1. The sample taken for sequencing was blood. CDR3 protein: CASNPWTGRNTEAFF. The CDR3 DNA is TGTGCCAGCAACCCCTGGACAGGGCGGAACACTGAAGCTTTCTTT.